One sample yielded the 13 T cell receptor beta chains listed below, sequenced in a study of follicular helper T cells after annual influenza vaccination. As to time point: 2015-2016 season, 7 days after influenza vaccination. Sequenced by immunoSEQ multiplex PCR; TCRdb stores in-frame clones only, minus some. The sample records about 1,400 clones, about 80% being singletons. The material was CXCR5+ CD38+ circulating T follicular helper cells from blood, obtained 7 days after influenza vaccination. Sample subset: circulating Tfh, non-naive CD4+CXCR5+PD-1+ (ICOS+CD38+ or ICOS-CD38-). These TCRs come from an adult who received the influenza vaccine.

This clone was counted a few times. The V and J genes are TRBV6-1 and TRBJ2-1, with TRBD2 matching over 13 bases. Germline CDR1 is MNHNS and CDR2 is SASEGT. The CDR3 runs to 14 residues. Unmatched junction bases numbered 2, after V lost 6 bases and J lost 6 bases. The chain's CDR3 is CASRTSGGFNEQFF. Here the CDR3 DNA reads TGTGCCAGCAGGACTAGCGGGGGGTTCAATGAGCAGTTCTTC.

The CDR3 DNA sequence: TGTGCCAGCAGTTACCGGGGCGAGACCCAGTACTTC. It codes for CASSYRGETQYF. The chain couples TRBV6-5 to TRBJ2-5, with D perhaps being TRBD1 or TRBD2 (5 bases each). CDR3 size: 12 residues. V dropped 2 bases and J dropped 5 bases, with 6 bases sitting between them. The germline gives CDR1 MNHEY, CDR2 SVGAGI.

V and J are TRBV7-9 and TRBJ2-1; 8 bases agree with TRBD1. Germline loops: CDR1 SEHNR, CDR2 FQNEAQ (reference sequence). The CDR3 extends over 13 amino acids. Germline trimming cut 5 bases from V and 6 bases from J; bases unmatched to any gene: 3. DNA for the CDR3: TGTGCCAGCAGCAATACAGGGGGCAATGAGCAGTTCTTC. Residues: CASSNTGGNEQFF.

The DNA of the CDR3 is TGTGCCAGCAGCCAAGACAGGCAGGAGACCCAGTACTTC. It is translated as CASSQDRQETQYF. The chain recombines TRBV4-2 with TRBJ2-5; D remains unclear. The length of the CDR3 is 13 residues. Trimming took off 0 bases at V and 5 bases at J, with 7 bases between the two ends. The germline V gene has CDR1 LGHNA and CDR2 YNFKEQ.

The chain carries TRBV30 and TRBJ1-2; 7 bases map to TRBD1. The V gene end was trimmed by 0 bases and the J gene end by 7 bases; junction bases not matched to a gene: 5. CDR1 is GTSNPN and CDR2 is SVGIG in the germline V gene (reference sequence). The CDR3 loop spans 13 amino acids. The CDR3 DNA follows: TGTGCCTGGAGTGTGAGTCAGGGGGGTGGCTACACCTTC. It codes for CAWSVSQGGGYTF. Using reference TRBV30 and TRBJ1-2 for the parts outside the CDR3, the full variable domain is SQTIHQWPATLVQPVGSPLSLECTVEGTSNPNLYWYRQAAGRGLQLLFYSVGIGQISSEVPQNLSASRPQDRQFILSSKKLLLSDSGFYLCAWSVSQGGGYTFGSGTRLTVV.

This clone was seen only once. The V call is TRBV19, the J call TRBJ2-6, with TRBD1 identical over 7 bases. V shed 3 bases and J 11 bases; nucleotides not matched to a gene: 7. The CDR3 sequence is 14 residues long. The germline V gene has CDR1 LNHDA and CDR2 SQIVND (reference sequence). The CDR3 nucleotides read TGTGCCAGTAGTATTAACCAGGGGGTTTACGTCCTGACTTTC. Its translation: CASSINQGVYVLTF. Drawing the rest from reference TRBV19 and TRBJ2-6, the complete variable domain is DGGITQSPKYLFRKEGQNVTLSCEQNLNHDAMYWYRQDPGQGLRLIYYSQIVNDFQKGDIAEGYSVSREKKESFPLTVTSAQKNPTAFYLCASSINQGVYVLTFGAGSRLTVL.

The rearrangement links TRBV11-2 to TRBJ2-3; 8 nucleotides line up with TRBD2. CDR3 length equals 16 residues. Germline V gene sequence: CDR1 SGHAT, CDR2 FQNNGV. V shed 2 bases and J 5 bases; nucleotides not matched to a gene: 9. CDR3 amino acids: CASSLSPGLVGDTQYF. In DNA, the CDR3 is TGTGCCAGCAGCTTATCACCGGGACTAGTAGGAGATACGCAGTATTTT.

The V call is TRBV4-1, the J call TRBJ2-5; the match to TRBD2 covers 14 bases. The germline V gene encodes CDR1 MGHRA and CDR2 YSYEKL. V was clipped by 2 bases and J by 5 bases; unmatched bases: 10. CDR3 length: 18 residues. As DNA, the CDR3 is TGCGCCAGCAGCCAATTGGGACTAGCGGGGGTTAATGGCGAGACCCAGTACTTC. Its protein product is CASSQLGLAGVNGETQYF.

This rearrangement joins TRBV19 to TRBJ1-1; D unclear. CDR3 length: 17 amino acids. V was cut by 8 bases and J by 0 bases, with 22 bases left in between. Germline values: CDR1 LNHDA, CDR2 SQIVND (reference sequence). CDR3 sequence (DNA): TGTGCCAGTCTTACGGGGAGAACACCCCAGATGAACACTGAAGCTTTCTTT. Translating gives CASLTGRTPQMNTEAFF.

This clone was detected only once. The chain joins TRBV10-3 to TRBJ2-1; D is possibly TRBD1 (5 bases). The CDR3 contains 13 residues. In germline, CDR1 is ENHRY, CDR2 SYGVKD. V lost 8 bases, J lost 4 bases, and 12 bases lay in between. CDR3 residues: CAIGGAAYNEQFF. As DNA, the CDR3 is TGTGCCATCGGTGGGGCCGCTTACAATGAGCAGTTCTTC.

The chain carries TRBV15 and TRBJ2-7; 8 bases agree with TRBD2. The V segment lost 0 bases and the J segment 1 base; nucleotides outside the gene matches: 5. CDR3 size: 16 residues. Germline values: CDR1 LNHNV, CDR2 YYDKDF (reference sequence). The CDR3 is CATSRDSGGRSYEQYF. CDR3 coding DNA: TGTGCCACCAGCAGAGACAGCGGGGGAAGATCCTACGAGCAGTACTTC.

The chain uses TRBV7-9 and TRBJ2-3, with a tentative D call TRBD2 (5 bases). Germline assignment: CDR1 SEHNR and CDR2 FQNEAQ (reference sequence). The V and J ends lost 5 bases and 0 bases respectively, with 12 bases between them. The CDR3 is made up of 15 amino acids. The CDR3 nucleotides read TGTGCCAGCAGCCTTGACGGGATTAGCACAGATACGCAGTATTTT. Amino acid sequence: CASSLDGISTDTQYF.

The V gene is TRBV6-1, the J gene TRBJ1-6, with a possible D match to TRBD1 (6 bases). Germline CDR1 MNHNS, CDR2 SASEGT. This CDR3 comprises 13 residues. The V end lost 2 bases, the J end lost 7 bases, and 6 bases lay between the germline ends. CDR3 in DNA: TGTGCCAGCAGTGAACAGGGGAATTCACCCCTCCACTTT. Its protein product is CASSEQGNSPLHF.